The entry below gives a single T cell receptor (beta chain) sequence along with its context. Its specificity is unknown. This table comes from immunoSEQ multiplex PCR, and its TCRdb copy is limited to in-frame clones, with some not included. The sample lists around 1,500 clones; approximately 71% were seen once. This sample stems from a study of tissue T cells after allogeneic stem cell transplantation. Study findings and constraints: In patients and mice, blood and spleen missed much of tissue repertoire.

The TCR was taken from a male patient between 40 and 69 years old with steroid-refractory graft-versus-host disease after an allogeneic stem cell transplant. Some T cells may have originated in the graft donor. Sequences were derived from stomach tissue, sampled at autopsy.

The CDR3 region is CASSFVGADTQYF. In nucleotides, the CDR3 is TGTGCCAGCAGCTTTGTAGGGGCAGATACGCAGTATTTT. V usage is TRBV7-9 and J usage is TRBJ2-3; tentative D call: TRBD1 (5 bases). Between the trimmed V and J ends, which lost 3 bases and 4 bases, there was a span of 8 bases. The germline V gene has CDR1 SEHNR and CDR2 FQNEAQ (reference sequence). CDR3 size: 13 residues.